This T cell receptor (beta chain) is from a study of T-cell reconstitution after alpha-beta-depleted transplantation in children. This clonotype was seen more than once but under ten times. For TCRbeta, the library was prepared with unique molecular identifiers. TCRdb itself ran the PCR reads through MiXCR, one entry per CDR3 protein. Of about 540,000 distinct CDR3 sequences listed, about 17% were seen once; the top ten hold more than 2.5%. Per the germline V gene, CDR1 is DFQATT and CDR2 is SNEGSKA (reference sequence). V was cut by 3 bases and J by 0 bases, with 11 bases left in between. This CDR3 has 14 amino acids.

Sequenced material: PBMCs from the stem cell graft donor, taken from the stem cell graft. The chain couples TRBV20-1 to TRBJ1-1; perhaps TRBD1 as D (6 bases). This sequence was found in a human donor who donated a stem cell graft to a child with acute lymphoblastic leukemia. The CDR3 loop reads CSASDWTVNTEAFF. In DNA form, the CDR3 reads TGCAGTGCTAGTGATTGGACAGTGAACACTGAAGCTTTCTTT.